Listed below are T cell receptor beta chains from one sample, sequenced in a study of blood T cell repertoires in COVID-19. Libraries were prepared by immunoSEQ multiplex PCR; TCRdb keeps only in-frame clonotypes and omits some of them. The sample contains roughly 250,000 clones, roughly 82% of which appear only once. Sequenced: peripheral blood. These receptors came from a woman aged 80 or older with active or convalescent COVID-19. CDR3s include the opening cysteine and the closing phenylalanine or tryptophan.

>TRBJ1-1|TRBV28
CASSLVTAGDTEAFF
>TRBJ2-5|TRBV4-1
CASSQDYLAGGHLGETQYF
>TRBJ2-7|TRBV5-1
CASSLDRARYEQYF
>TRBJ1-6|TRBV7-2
CASSSRTGYNSPLHF
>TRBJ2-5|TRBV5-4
CASSLVTGGPQETQYF
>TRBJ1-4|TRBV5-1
CASRDLERMNEKLFF
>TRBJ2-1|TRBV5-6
CASRRQGRRNEQFF
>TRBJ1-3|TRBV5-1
CASRQGEAGNTIYF
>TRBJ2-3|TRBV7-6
CASSWSPAGTEDPDTQYF
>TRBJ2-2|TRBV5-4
CASSSQSTGELFF
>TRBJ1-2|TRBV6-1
CASSERQGSYGYTF
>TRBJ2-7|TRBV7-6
CASSSLLSGRAGSYEQYF
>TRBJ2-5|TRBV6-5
CASSPGGGRETQYF
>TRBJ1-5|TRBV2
CASSGQGLGNQPQHF
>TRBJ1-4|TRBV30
CAWSVKQVSNEKLFF
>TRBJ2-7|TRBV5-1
CASSSRTSGSGNEQYF
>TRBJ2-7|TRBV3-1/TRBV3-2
CASSDLAYEQYF
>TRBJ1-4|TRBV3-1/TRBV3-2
CASSQEPGESEKLFF
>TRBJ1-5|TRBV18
CASSPTRASNQPQHF
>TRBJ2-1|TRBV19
CASSTQWDRGSYNEQFF
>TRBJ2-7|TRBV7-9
CASSLHGSYEQYF
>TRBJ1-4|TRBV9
CASSVGGQGNEKLFF
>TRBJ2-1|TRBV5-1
CASSRTGVDNEQFF
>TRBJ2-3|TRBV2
CASTGRRGTDTQYF
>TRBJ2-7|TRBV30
CAWTGQGTYEQYF
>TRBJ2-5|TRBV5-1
CASSLDTQETQYF
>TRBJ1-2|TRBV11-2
CASSLEVNTNYGYTF
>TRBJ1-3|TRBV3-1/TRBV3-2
CASSLNRGSGNTIYF
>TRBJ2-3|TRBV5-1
CASSYVSGATDTQYF
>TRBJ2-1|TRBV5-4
CASTSTGYNEQFF
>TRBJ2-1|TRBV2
CASSTGLAVREQFF
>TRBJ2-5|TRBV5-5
CASGTGPGVETQYF
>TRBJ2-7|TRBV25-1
CASSEFQDSYEQYF
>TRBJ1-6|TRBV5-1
CASSIGRQGANSGSDSPLHF
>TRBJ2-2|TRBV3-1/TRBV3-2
CASSQAGLGTGTNTGELFF
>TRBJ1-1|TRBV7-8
CASSLIGQGTNTEAFF
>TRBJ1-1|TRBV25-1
CASSRQGTMNTEAFF
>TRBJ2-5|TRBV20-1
CSASQGPRGTQYF
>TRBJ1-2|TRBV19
CASNTANYGYTF
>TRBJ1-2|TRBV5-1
CASSTHEYYGYTF
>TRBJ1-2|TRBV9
CASSVEKQIGYGYTF
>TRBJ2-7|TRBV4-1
CASSQDRWAVYEQYF
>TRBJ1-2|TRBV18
CASSPPVLAPAYGYTF
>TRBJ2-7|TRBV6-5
CASSSTDRGTLYEQYF
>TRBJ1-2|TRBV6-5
CASSYSTGFGYTF
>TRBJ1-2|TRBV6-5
CASSTGVGGYTF